Listed here are 19 T cell receptor beta chains from one sample, sequenced in a study of CD8+ T cells in alopecia areata. The sequencing template was cDNA reverse transcribed from extracted RNA. This table comes from immunoSEQ multiplex PCR, and its TCRdb copy is limited to in-frame clones, with some not included. The sample contains about 140,000 clones, approximately 50% of which appear only once. This sample comprised CD4+ T cells sorted from blood, obtained at week 0. Source of these receptors: a human donor with alopecia areata.

This clone showed up just a few times. The gene calls are TRBV7-9 and TRBJ2-5; 9 bases fit TRBD2. From germline, CDR1 is SEHNR and CDR2 FQNEAQ (reference sequence). J lost 5 bases, V lost 2 bases, and 12 bases had no gene match. This CDR3 is 17 amino acids long. This CDR3 is CASSLRSGSGSMETQYF. CDR3 DNA sequence: TGTGCCAGCAGCTTAAGGTCGGGTAGCGGGAGTATGGAGACCCAGTACTTC.

This rearrangement joins TRBV30 to TRBJ2-7, with TRBD2 matching 13 bases. The germline V gene encodes CDR1 GTSNPN and CDR2 SVGIG (reference sequence). Unmatched junction bases numbered 7, after V lost 0 bases and J lost 8 bases. The CDR3 loop spans 15 amino acids. The CDR3 protein is CAWSVPGLAGLKQYF. The DNA of the CDR3 is TGTGCCTGGAGTGTGCCGGGACTAGCGGGACTCAAGCAGTACTTC.

The V call is TRBV20-1, the J call TRBJ2-4, with 7 nucleotides matching TRBD2. The CDR3 is 11 residues long. J was trimmed by 14 bases and V by 3 bases; bases with no gene match: 7. CDR1 and CDR2 (germline): DFQATT, SNEGSKA (reference sequence). This chain's CDR3 is CSASRTRRKYF. The CDR3, as DNA: TGCAGTGCTAGTCGGACTAGACGCAAGTACTTC.

The chain is built from TRBV30 and TRBJ1-1, with D hard to call. V lost 0 bases, J lost 6 bases, and 5 bases lay in between. CDR1 is GTSNPN, CDR2 SVGIG, per germline (reference sequence). The CDR3 contains 11 residues. CDR3 nucleotide sequence: TGTGCCTGGAGTGTCAAGTCTGAAGCTTTCTTT. Translation: CAWSVKSEAFF.

The chain uses TRBV4-3 and TRBJ2-2, with a weak D call TRBD2 (5 bases). The CDR3 has 16 amino acids. Trimming removed 0 bases at V and 1 base at J, with 9 bases between. Germline assignment: CDR1 LGHNA and CDR2 YSLEER. CDR3 sequence: CASSQEDAGNTGELFF. Written as DNA, the CDR3 is TGCGCCAGCAGCCAAGAGGACGCGGGGAACACCGGGGAGCTGTTTTTT.

A remark on this clone: Mismatch with germline at one junction end may stem from a read error. The chain has TRBV7-2 and TRBJ2-7, with 7 bases aligning to TRBD2. The CDR3 has 12 amino acids. Per the germline V gene, CDR1 is SGHTA and CDR2 is FQGNSA. CDR3: CASTTSSHEQYF. CDR3 DNA sequence: TGTGCCAGCACGACTAGCTCCCACGAGCAGTACTTC.

This clone was detected a few times. The chain recombines TRBV11-2 with TRBJ2-3; a weak D match, TRBD2 (6 bases). V dropped 0 bases and J dropped 5 bases, with 12 bases sitting between them. This CDR3 region has 15 residues. Looked up from germline, CDR1 is SGHAT and CDR2 is FQNNGV. Here the CDR3 reads CASSLEGGAGDTQYF. In DNA, the CDR3 is TGTGCCAGCAGCTTAGAAGGCGGGGCAGGAGATACGCAGTATTTT.

This clone was detected a few times. The chain employs TRBV7-2 and TRBJ2-5; 7 nucleotides agree with TRBD2. The V gene end was trimmed by 4 bases and the J gene end by 5 bases; junction bases not matched to a gene: 7. The CDR3 totals 14 residues. From germline, CDR1 is SGHTA and CDR2 FQGNSA. CDR3 in amino acids: CASSSAGTGETQYF. As DNA, the CDR3 is TGTGCCAGCAGCTCAGCGGGAACCGGGGAGACCCAGTACTTC.

This clone was counted only a few times. This chain connects TRBV28 to TRBJ1-1; no reliable D call. Germline V gene data show CDR1 as MDHEN and CDR2 as SYDVKM. The CDR3 length is 15 residues. Trimming removed 6 bases at V and 2 bases at J, with 16 bases between. CDR3 residues: CASSLPTKDNTEAFF. The CDR3 DNA reads as TGTGCCAGCAGCCTCCCGACGAAGGATAACACTGAAGCTTTCTTT. Based on the CDR3 plus reference TRBV28 and TRBJ1-1, the full variable domain is DVKVTQSSRYLVKRTGEKVFLECVQDMDHENMFWYRQDPGLGLRLIYFSYDVKMKEKGDIPEGYSVSREKKERFSLILESASTNQTSMYLCASSLPTKDNTEAFFGQGTRLTVV.

This clone came up a few times. The chain employs TRBV14 and TRBJ2-5; 10 bases are shared with TRBD2. V lost 3 bases and J lost 1; bases outside the gene matches: 5. Germline V gene sequence: CDR1 SGHDN, CDR2 FVKESK. This CDR3 region has 16 residues. This CDR3 is CASSQGLARGQETQYF. The CDR3 DNA follows: TGTGCCAGCAGCCAGGGACTAGCGAGAGGCCAAGAGACCCAGTACTTC.

This clone was seen only a few times. The chain is built from TRBV14 and TRBJ1-3, with D unclear. Germline CDR1 SGHDN, CDR2 FVKESK. The CDR3 sequence is 14 residues long. Trimming stripped 1 base from V and 2 bases from J, with 6 bases between. DNA of the CDR3: TGTGCCAGCAGCCAAGGGTTCCCTGGAAACACCATATATTTT. It codes for CASSQGFPGNTIYF.

V gene TRBV5-1 combines with J gene TRBJ2-2, with D hard to call. Germline-derived CDR1 and CDR2 are SGHRS and YFSETQ. V was shortened by 0 bases and J by 1 base, with 1 base between the two germline ends. CDR3 length: 13 amino acids. The CDR3 loop reads CASSLGNTGELFF. The CDR3 DNA reads as TGCGCCAGCAGCTTGGGGAACACCGGGGAGCTGTTTTTT.

The gene calls are TRBV29-1 and TRBJ1-2; possibly TRBD1 for D (6 bases). This CDR3 has 14 residues. The V and J ends lost 6 bases and 0 bases respectively, with 14 bases between them. Germline values: CDR1 SQVTM, CDR2 ANQGSEA. CDR3 residues: CSVAPDSTNYGYTF. CDR3 DNA: TGCAGCGTCGCCCCGGACAGTACTAACTATGGCTACACCTTC.

The gene calls are TRBV19 and TRBJ2-1, with D maybe TRBD1 (6 bases). Looked up from germline, CDR1 is LNHDA and CDR2 is SQIVND (reference sequence). The germline V and J ends were trimmed by 7 bases and 4 bases, with 11 bases remaining between them. The CDR3 covers 13 residues. CDR3 loop: CASIARGYNEQFF. The CDR3 DNA follows: TGTGCCAGTATCGCCAGGGGATACAATGAGCAGTTCTTC.

The chain combines TRBV15 with TRBJ2-7, with D perhaps matching TRBD2 (6 bases). In germline, CDR1 is LNHNV, CDR2 YYDKDF (reference sequence). CDR3 length: 16 residues. V was trimmed by 4 bases and J by 1 base, leaving 17 bases between them. The CDR3 loop is CATSMRAGTESYEQYF. CDR3 bases: TGTGCCACCAGCATGAGAGCCGGGACTGAATCCTACGAGCAGTACTTC.

The genes are TRBV5-1 and TRBJ2-7, with TRBD2 identical over 12 bases. CDR1 is SGHRS and CDR2 is YFSETQ in the germline V gene. V shed 4 bases and J 5 bases; nucleotides not matched to a gene: 13. The CDR3 is made up of 17 amino acids. The CDR3 nucleotides are TGCGCCAGCAGCCCTGGCACTACGACTAGCGGGAGTCACGAGCAGTACTTC. Its protein is CASSPGTTTSGSHEQYF.

The chain combines TRBV6-5 with TRBJ1-1; TRBD1 matches at 7 bases. Germline lookup yields CDR1 MNHEY and CDR2 SVGAGI. The CDR3 totals 14 residues. The V segment lost 5 bases and the J segment 2 bases; nucleotides outside the gene matches: 5. The CDR3 coding sequence is TGTGCCAGCAGTGCGGGGACAGTCAACACTGAAGCTTTCTTT. Translated: CASSAGTVNTEAFF.

This clone was observed a few times. The chain couples TRBV10-3 to TRBJ1-1; D uncertain. The germline V and J ends were trimmed by 6 bases and 0 bases, with 11 bases remaining between them. Germline CDR1 ENHRY, CDR2 SYGVKD. The CDR3 sequence is 14 residues long. CDR3 nucleotides: TGTGCCATCAGGGAGGCGGCCTTGAACACTGAAGCTTTCTTT. Amino acid sequence: CAIREAALNTEAFF.

This clone has just one count. The rearrangement joins TRBV11-2 to TRBJ2-3; no reliable D call. The V and J ends lost 5 bases and 11 bases respectively, with 17 bases between them. The CDR3 has 13 amino acids. From germline, CDR1 is SGHAT and CDR2 FQNNGV. The CDR3 sequence is CASSTDPRLGQYF. The CDR3 bases are TGTGCCAGCAGCACAGACCCCCGGTTGGGGCAGTATTTT.